Listed here is a single T cell receptor beta chain. Using immunoSEQ multiplex PCR, the repertoire was profiled, and TCRdb retains in-frame clones only, with some absent. The data hold approximately 51,000 clones, with roughly 93% observed a single time. This entry belongs to a study of T cell changes during pregnancy in multiple sclerosis. J gave up 3 bases and V 5 bases, and 5 bases lay outside the gene matches. Germline V lookup: CDR1 SEHNR, CDR2 FQNEAQ (reference sequence). The CDR3 contains 14 residues. This sequence originates from a female donor with multiple sclerosis, enrolled in a pregnancy study. This chain links TRBV7-9 with TRBJ2-3, with TRBD2 identical over 7 bases. The sample here was peripheral blood, taken in the second trimester of pregnancy. CDR3 region: CASSPREGTDTQYF. DNA for the CDR3: TGTGCCAGCAGCCCCAGGGAGGGGACAGATACGCAGTATTTT.